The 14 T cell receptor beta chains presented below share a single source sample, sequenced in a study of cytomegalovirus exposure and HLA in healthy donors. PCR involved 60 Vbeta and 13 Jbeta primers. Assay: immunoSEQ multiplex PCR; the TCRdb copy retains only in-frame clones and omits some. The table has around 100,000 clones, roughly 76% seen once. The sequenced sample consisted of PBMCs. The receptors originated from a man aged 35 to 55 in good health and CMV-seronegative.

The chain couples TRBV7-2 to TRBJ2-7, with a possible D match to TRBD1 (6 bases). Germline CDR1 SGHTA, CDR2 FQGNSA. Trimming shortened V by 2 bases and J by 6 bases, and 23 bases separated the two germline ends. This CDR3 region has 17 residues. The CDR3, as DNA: TGTGCCAGCAGCTTATCGCGTTCGGGACAACCGAGTCCCGAGCAGTACTTC. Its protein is CASSLSRSGQPSPEQYF.

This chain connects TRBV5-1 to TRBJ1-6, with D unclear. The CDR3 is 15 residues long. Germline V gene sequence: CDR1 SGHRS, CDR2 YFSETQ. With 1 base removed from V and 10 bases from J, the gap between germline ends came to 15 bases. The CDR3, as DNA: TGCGCCAGCAGCTTGTTTACTTCGGGGTTCTCACCCCTCCACTTT. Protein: CASSLFTSGFSPLHF.

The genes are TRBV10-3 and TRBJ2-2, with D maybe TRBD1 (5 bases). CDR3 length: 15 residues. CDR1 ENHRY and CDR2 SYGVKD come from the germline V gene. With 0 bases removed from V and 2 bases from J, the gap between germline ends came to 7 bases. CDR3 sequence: CAISESRGNTGELFF. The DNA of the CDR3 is TGTGCCATCAGTGAGTCAAGGGGAAACACCGGGGAGCTGTTTTTT.

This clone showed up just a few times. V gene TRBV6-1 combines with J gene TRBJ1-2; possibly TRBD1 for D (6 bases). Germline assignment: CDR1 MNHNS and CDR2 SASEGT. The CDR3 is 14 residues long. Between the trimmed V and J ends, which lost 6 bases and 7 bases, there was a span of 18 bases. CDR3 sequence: CASRSTTGISGYTF. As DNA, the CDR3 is TGTGCCAGCAGATCTACAACAGGGATCTCTGGCTACACCTTC.

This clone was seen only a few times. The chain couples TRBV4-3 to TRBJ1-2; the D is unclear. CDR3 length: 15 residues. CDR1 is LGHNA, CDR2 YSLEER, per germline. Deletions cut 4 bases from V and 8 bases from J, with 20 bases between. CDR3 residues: CASSPIKAGFGGYTF. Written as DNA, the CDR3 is TGCGCCAGCAGCCCCATAAAGGCCGGGTTCGGGGGCTACACCTTC.

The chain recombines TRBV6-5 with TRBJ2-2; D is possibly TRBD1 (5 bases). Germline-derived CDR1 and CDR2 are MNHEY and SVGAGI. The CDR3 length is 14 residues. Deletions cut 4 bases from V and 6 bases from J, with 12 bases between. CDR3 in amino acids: CASSLAGLPGELFF. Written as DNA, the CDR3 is TGTGCCAGCAGTTTGGCAGGGCTTCCCGGGGAGCTGTTTTTT.

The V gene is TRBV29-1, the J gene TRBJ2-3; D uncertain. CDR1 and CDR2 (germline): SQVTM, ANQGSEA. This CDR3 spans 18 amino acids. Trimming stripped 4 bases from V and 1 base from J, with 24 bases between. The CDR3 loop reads CSVAAVRPGPLGTDTQYF. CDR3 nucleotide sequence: TGCAGCGTTGCCGCCGTCCGTCCAGGCCCTTTGGGCACAGATACGCAGTATTTT.

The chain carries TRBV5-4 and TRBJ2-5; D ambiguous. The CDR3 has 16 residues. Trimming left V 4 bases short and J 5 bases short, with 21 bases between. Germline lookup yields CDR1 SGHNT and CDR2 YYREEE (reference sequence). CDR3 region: CASSPINHPERETQYF. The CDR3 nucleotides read TGTGCCAGCAGCCCCATAAATCACCCTGAGAGGGAGACCCAGTACTTC.

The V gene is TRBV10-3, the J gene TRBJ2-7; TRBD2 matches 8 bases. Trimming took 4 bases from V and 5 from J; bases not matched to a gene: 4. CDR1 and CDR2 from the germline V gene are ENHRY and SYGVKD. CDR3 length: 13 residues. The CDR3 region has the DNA TGTGCCATCAGTGCGGGGGGGAGGGACGAGCAGTACTTC. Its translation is CAISAGGRDEQYF.

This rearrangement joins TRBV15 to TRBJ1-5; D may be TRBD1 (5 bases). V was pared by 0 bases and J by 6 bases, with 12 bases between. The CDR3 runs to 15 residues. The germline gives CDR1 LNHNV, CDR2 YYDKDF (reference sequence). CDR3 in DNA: TGTGCCACCAGCAGAGATTTGGGGGGGGGTCAGCCCCAGCATTTT. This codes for CATSRDLGGGQPQHF.

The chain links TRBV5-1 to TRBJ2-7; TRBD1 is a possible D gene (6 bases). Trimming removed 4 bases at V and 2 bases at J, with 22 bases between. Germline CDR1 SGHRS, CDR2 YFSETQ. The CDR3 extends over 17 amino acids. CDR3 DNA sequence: TGCGCCAGCAGCAGAATTTCCCAAAACAGGGCTACCTACGAGCAGTACTTC. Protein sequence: CASSRISQNRATYEQYF.

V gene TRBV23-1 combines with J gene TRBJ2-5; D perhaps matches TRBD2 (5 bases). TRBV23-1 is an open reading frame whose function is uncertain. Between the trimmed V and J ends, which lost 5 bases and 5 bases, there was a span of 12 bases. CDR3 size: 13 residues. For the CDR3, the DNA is TGCGCCAGCAGTGAGGCCTCGGGGGAGACCCAGTACTTC. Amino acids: CASSEASGETQYF.

This CDR3 is CASSLFSSYNSPLHF. In DNA form, the CDR3 reads TGTGCCAGCAGCTTGTTCAGCTCCTATAATTCACCCCTCCACTTT. The rearrangement links TRBV5-4 to TRBJ1-6; D gene ambiguous. CDR1 and CDR2 from the germline V gene are SGHNT and YYREEE (reference sequence). CDR3 length: 15 amino acids. The V gene lost 1 base and the J gene lost 0 bases, with 5 bases spanning the gap.

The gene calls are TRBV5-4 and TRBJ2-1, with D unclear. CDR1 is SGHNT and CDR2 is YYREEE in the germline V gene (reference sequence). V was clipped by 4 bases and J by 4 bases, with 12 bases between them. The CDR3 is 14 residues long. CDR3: CASSGSTFYNEQFF. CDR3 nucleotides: TGTGCCAGCAGCGGCTCGACATTTTACAATGAGCAGTTCTTC.